Listed below are T cell receptor beta chains from one sample, sequenced in a study of CD8 T cells in ankylosing spondylitis. TCRdb processed the 5' RACE reads anew with MiXCR; each CDR3 protein has one entry. The table shows just under 550,000 distinct CDR3 sequences, with 10% to 15% occurring only once. The sample comprised blood, either unsorted or a sorted T cell fraction (not recorded which). The receptors were sampled from a male donor with ankylosing spondylitis. Each CDR3 is given with its conserved first and last residue. The order of the fields is D gene, J gene, V gene, clone size, CDR3 DNA, CDR3 protein. D genes are given only for firm matches. A row's size may be missing; if present it is once, few, many or a size class.

d_call: TRBD1; j_call: TRBJ2-4; v_call: TRBV9; clone_size: few; cdr3_nt: TGTGCCAGCAGCGTTCAGTCCCCTGGGGGACAGGGGACCATCGATCTAGCCAAAAACATTCAGTACTTC; cdr3_aa: CASSVQSPGGQGTIDLAKNIQYF
d_call: .; j_call: TRBJ2-1; v_call: TRBV20-1; clone_size: .; cdr3_nt: TGCAGTGCTAGGGGGACGGGTGAGCAGTTCTTC; cdr3_aa: CSARGTGEQFF
d_call: TRBD2; j_call: TRBJ2-3; v_call: TRBV20-1; clone_size: few; cdr3_nt: TGCAGTGCTGGGGTGCGGAGGGGTAGCGGGAGTTCAGATACGCAGTATTTT; cdr3_aa: CSAGVRRGSGSSDTQYF
d_call: .; j_call: TRBJ1-1; v_call: TRBV20-1; clone_size: many; cdr3_nt: TGCAGTGCTATACCGACCTTGGACACTGAAGCTTTCTTT; cdr3_aa: CSAIPTLDTEAFF
d_call: .; j_call: TRBJ2-2; v_call: TRBV3-1; clone_size: few; cdr3_nt: TGTGCCAGCAGCTCGGCGGCAGACAGTACCGGGGAGCTGTTTTTT; cdr3_aa: CASSSAADSTGELFF
d_call: TRBD1; j_call: TRBJ2-3; v_call: TRBV24-1; clone_size: few; cdr3_nt: TGTGCCACCAGTGACCGACTACCGGGACAGGGGGCCGAGGGCCGAGATACGCAGTATTTT; cdr3_aa: CATSDRLPGQGAEGRDTQYF
d_call: TRBD1; j_call: TRBJ1-4; v_call: TRBV20-1; clone_size: few; cdr3_nt: TGCAGTGCCCACCGGGACAGGGGTGAAAAACTGTTTTTT; cdr3_aa: CSAHRDRGEKLFF
d_call: .; j_call: TRBJ2-5; v_call: TRBV5-5; clone_size: many; cdr3_nt: TGTGCCAGCAGCACTCTGGCAGACCAAGAGACCCAGTACTTC; cdr3_aa: CASSTLADQETQYF
d_call: .; j_call: TRBJ2-2; v_call: TRBV25-1; clone_size: few; cdr3_nt: TGTGCCAGCAGTGAAGTCCCCGGACAGACCAACCCCGGGGAGCTGTTTTTT; cdr3_aa: CASSEVPGQTNPGELFF
d_call: TRBD2; j_call: TRBJ2-2; v_call: TRBV29-1; clone_size: .; cdr3_nt: TGCAGCGTTGGCTCAACGGCGGGAGCAATCGGGGAGCTGTTTTTT; cdr3_aa: CSVGSTAGAIGELFF
d_call: .; j_call: TRBJ1-3; v_call: TRBV7-2; clone_size: .; cdr3_nt: TGTGCCAGCAGCTTAGCCGACCCTTCTGGAAACACCATATATTTT; cdr3_aa: CASSLADPSGNTIYF
d_call: .; j_call: TRBJ2-1; v_call: TRBV20-1; clone_size: .; cdr3_nt: TGCAGTGCTAGAGATCCGTACGGGGCCTACAATGAGCAGTTCTTC; cdr3_aa: CSARDPYGAYNEQFF
d_call: .; j_call: TRBJ1-5; v_call: TRBV12-3/TRBV12-4; clone_size: .; cdr3_nt: TGTGCCAGCAGTTTTGGGGTGGGGGGCAATCAGCCCCAGCATTTT; cdr3_aa: CASSFGVGGNQPQHF
d_call: TRBD2; j_call: TRBJ2-2; v_call: TRBV3-1; clone_size: few; cdr3_nt: TGTGCCAGCAGCCGTTCTAGCGGGGACGCCGGGGAGCTGTTTTTT; cdr3_aa: CASSRSSGDAGELFF
d_call: .; j_call: TRBJ1-3; v_call: TRBV3-1; clone_size: few; cdr3_nt: TGTGCCAGCAGCCTAGATAGGACTCTCTCTGGAAACACCATATATTTT; cdr3_aa: CASSLDRTLSGNTIYF
d_call: TRBD2; j_call: TRBJ2-2; v_call: TRBV3-1; clone_size: few; cdr3_nt: TGTGCCAGCAGCTCAAGAGAGCGGGAGCACGGGGAGCTGTTTTTT; cdr3_aa: CASSSREREHGELFF
d_call: .; j_call: TRBJ1-1; v_call: TRBV5-1; clone_size: many; cdr3_nt: TGCGCCAGCAGAATAAGTCCCGATGAAGAGGCTTTCTTT; cdr3_aa: CASRISPDEEAFF
d_call: .; j_call: TRBJ1-1; v_call: TRBV25-1; clone_size: few; cdr3_nt: TGTGCCAGCAGTGAATACAGGGAAGGGAACACTGAAGCTTTCTTT; cdr3_aa: CASSEYREGNTEAFF
d_call: TRBD2; j_call: TRBJ2-1; v_call: TRBV20-1; clone_size: .; cdr3_nt: TGCAGTGCTAGAGATAGACTAGCGGGAGTCCTCAGGGAGCAGTTCTTC; cdr3_aa: CSARDRLAGVLREQFF
d_call: TRBD1; j_call: TRBJ1-1; v_call: TRBV20-1; clone_size: few; cdr3_nt: TGCAGAACCAACAGGGGAGGGACTGAAGCTTTCTTT; cdr3_aa: CRTNRGGTEAFF
d_call: TRBD2; j_call: TRBJ2-1; v_call: TRBV5-1; clone_size: few; cdr3_nt: TGCGCCAGCAGCGTGAGACTAGCGGGAGGGAGTAGCAATGAGCAGTTCTTC; cdr3_aa: CASSVRLAGGSSNEQFF
d_call: .; j_call: TRBJ2-3; v_call: TRBV20-1; clone_size: few; cdr3_nt: TGCAGTGCTCCCCAAGGTGACCGGCCCACAGATACGCAGTATTTT; cdr3_aa: CSAPQGDRPTDTQYF
d_call: .; j_call: TRBJ2-3; v_call: TRBV11-2; clone_size: few; cdr3_nt: TGTGCCAGCAGCCCCGAGACCGTTAGTAGCACAGATACGCAGTATTTT; cdr3_aa: CASSPETVSSTDTQYF
d_call: TRBD1; j_call: TRBJ1-1; v_call: TRBV6-1; clone_size: .; cdr3_nt: TGTGCCAGCAGCCAAGGGACAGGGGGTTGGCCTGAAGCTTTCTTT; cdr3_aa: CASSQGTGGWPEAFF
d_call: TRBD1; j_call: TRBJ1-1; v_call: TRBV5-1; clone_size: .; cdr3_nt: TGCGCCAGCAGCCAACAGGGGGCGGACACTGAAGCTTTCTTT; cdr3_aa: CASSQQGADTEAFF
d_call: .; j_call: TRBJ2-1; v_call: TRBV20-1; clone_size: .; cdr3_nt: TGCAGTGCTAGAGTACCCGGGACTTCAACTCAGCAGTTCTTC; cdr3_aa: CSARVPGTSTQQFF
d_call: .; j_call: TRBJ2-7; v_call: TRBV14; clone_size: .; cdr3_nt: TGTGCCAGCAGGAGGGACTCCCTGAGCTACGAGCAGTACTTC; cdr3_aa: CASRRDSLSYEQYF
d_call: .; j_call: TRBJ2-5; v_call: TRBV5-1; clone_size: .; cdr3_nt: TGCGCCAGCAGCTTGGAGCAAGTCCAGTACTTC; cdr3_aa: CASSLEQVQYF
d_call: .; j_call: TRBJ2-3; v_call: TRBV20-1; clone_size: .; cdr3_nt: TGCAGTGCCAAAGGGGGGGTAGACATCACAGATACGCAGTATTTT; cdr3_aa: CSAKGGVDITDTQYF
d_call: .; j_call: TRBJ1-1; v_call: TRBV4-1; clone_size: .; cdr3_nt: TGCGCCAGCAGCCACCCCGCCGAACGAAGAACTGAAGCTTTCTTT; cdr3_aa: CASSHPAERRTEAFF
d_call: TRBD1; j_call: TRBJ1-1; v_call: TRBV25-1; clone_size: .; cdr3_nt: TGTGCCAGTATGCCGAGCAACAGGGGTGAAGCTTTCTTT; cdr3_aa: CASMPSNRGEAFF
d_call: TRBD1; j_call: TRBJ1-4; v_call: TRBV12-3/TRBV12-4; clone_size: .; cdr3_nt: TGTGCCAGCAGCCGGACAGGGGGCGATAAAAAACTGTTTTTT; cdr3_aa: CASSRTGGDKKLFF
d_call: .; j_call: TRBJ2-2; v_call: TRBV10-3; clone_size: few; cdr3_nt: TGTGCCATCAGTGTTCCGTCGGAGTCAAAGAACACCGGGGAGCTGTTTTTT; cdr3_aa: CAISVPSESKNTGELFF
d_call: .; j_call: TRBJ2-7; v_call: TRBV7-9; clone_size: many; cdr3_nt: TGTGCCAGCAGCTTTTTAGGGCCCTACGAGCAGTACTTC; cdr3_aa: CASSFLGPYEQYF
d_call: TRBD2; j_call: TRBJ2-2; v_call: TRBV27; clone_size: few; cdr3_nt: TGTGCCAGCAGTTTATGGTCTCTAGCGGGCAACACCGGGGAGCTGTTTTTT; cdr3_aa: CASSLWSLAGNTGELFF
d_call: .; j_call: TRBJ2-1; v_call: TRBV7-2; clone_size: few; cdr3_nt: TGTGCCAGCAGCTGGGACGGGCAGGAGCAGTTCTTC; cdr3_aa: CASSWDGQEQFF
d_call: TRBD2; j_call: TRBJ2-3; v_call: TRBV12-3/TRBV12-4; clone_size: many; cdr3_nt: TGTGCCAGCAGTTTCGCGCTAGCGGATCCAGATACGCAGTATTTT; cdr3_aa: CASSFALADPDTQYF
d_call: .; j_call: TRBJ1-6; v_call: TRBV3-1; clone_size: .; cdr3_nt: TGTGCCAGCAGCCCTACTTACTCCTATAATTCACCCCTCCACTTT; cdr3_aa: CASSPTYSYNSPLHF
d_call: .; j_call: TRBJ1-1; v_call: TRBV7-9; clone_size: .; cdr3_nt: TGTGCCAGCAGCTTAGACAGTCGGGCAACTGAAGCTTTCTTT; cdr3_aa: CASSLDSRATEAFF
d_call: .; j_call: TRBJ1-2; v_call: TRBV4-1; clone_size: .; cdr3_nt: TGCGCCAGCAGCCGGGGCTCGGGGGAGAACTATGGCTACACCTTC; cdr3_aa: CASSRGSGENYGYTF
d_call: TRBD1; j_call: TRBJ2-1; v_call: TRBV15; clone_size: .; cdr3_nt: TGTGCCACCAGCAGAGATCGGGACAGGCTCTCCTACAATGAGCAGTTCTTC; cdr3_aa: CATSRDRDRLSYNEQFF
d_call: TRBD2; j_call: TRBJ2-5; v_call: TRBV27; clone_size: .; cdr3_nt: TGTGCCAGCAGTCTTTCCGGGACTAGCATAAGGTCCCAGTACTTC; cdr3_aa: CASSLSGTSIRSQYF
d_call: .; j_call: TRBJ2-3; v_call: TRBV10-1; clone_size: few; cdr3_nt: TGCGCCAGCAGTGAGTCTGTGGGACGGCAAGATACGCAGTATTTT; cdr3_aa: CASSESVGRQDTQYF
d_call: .; j_call: TRBJ2-7; v_call: TRBV6-1; clone_size: few; cdr3_nt: TGTGCCAGCAGCTTCACAGGGAATTCCTACGAGCAGTACTTC; cdr3_aa: CASSFTGNSYEQYF
d_call: .; j_call: TRBJ1-5; v_call: TRBV5-8; clone_size: .; cdr3_nt: TGTGCCAGCAGCCCCCAGGTGCAGGGAAGCAATCAGCCCCAGCATTTT; cdr3_aa: CASSPQVQGSNQPQHF